This record covers a single TCR beta chain. Its antigen is as yet unknown. V lost 3 bases and J lost 2; bases outside the gene matches: 4. The CDR3 totals 16 residues. From germline, CDR1 is KGHSH and CDR2 LQKENI. The data are from a study of cytomegalovirus exposure and HLA in healthy donors. As for the study in general: Researchers found that approximately 80% of 398 genotyped donors fell within the Caucasian-associated ancestry cluster.

Whole-study findings and limits: The classifier, whose performance was assessed in both the original and validation cohorts, reportedly diagnosed cytomegalovirus status with high specificity and sensitivity.

The PCR employed 60 Vbeta primers together with 13 Jbeta primers. Data came from immunoSEQ multiplex PCR; TCRdb stores just in-frame clones and leaves some out. The table has about 150,000 clones, approximately 70% seen once. The chain joins TRBV18 to TRBJ2-3; 11 bases line up with TRBD2. This TCR was sampled from a woman between 18 and 29 years old in good health and CMV-seronegative. Specimen: PBMCs. As DNA, the CDR3 is TGTGCCAGCTCACCCAGGACTAGCGGGTTCACAGATACGCAGTATTTT. Translating it yields CASSPRTSGFTDTQYF.